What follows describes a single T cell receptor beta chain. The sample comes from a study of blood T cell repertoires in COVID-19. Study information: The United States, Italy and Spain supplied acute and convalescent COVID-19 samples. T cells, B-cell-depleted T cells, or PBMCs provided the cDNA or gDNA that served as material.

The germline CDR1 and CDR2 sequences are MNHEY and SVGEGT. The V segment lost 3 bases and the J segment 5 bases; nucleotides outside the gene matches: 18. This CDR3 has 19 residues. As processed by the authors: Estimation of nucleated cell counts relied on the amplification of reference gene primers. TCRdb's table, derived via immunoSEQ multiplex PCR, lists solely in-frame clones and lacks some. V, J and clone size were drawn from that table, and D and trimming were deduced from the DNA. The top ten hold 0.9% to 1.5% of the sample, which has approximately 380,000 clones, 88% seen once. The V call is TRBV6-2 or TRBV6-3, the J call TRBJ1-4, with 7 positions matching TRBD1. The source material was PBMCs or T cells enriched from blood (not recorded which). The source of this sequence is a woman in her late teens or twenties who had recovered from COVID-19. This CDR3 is CASSYSVETYGTENEKLFF. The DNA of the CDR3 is TGTGCCAGCAGTTATTCCGTTGAAACATACGGGACAGAGAATGAAAAACTGTTTTTT.